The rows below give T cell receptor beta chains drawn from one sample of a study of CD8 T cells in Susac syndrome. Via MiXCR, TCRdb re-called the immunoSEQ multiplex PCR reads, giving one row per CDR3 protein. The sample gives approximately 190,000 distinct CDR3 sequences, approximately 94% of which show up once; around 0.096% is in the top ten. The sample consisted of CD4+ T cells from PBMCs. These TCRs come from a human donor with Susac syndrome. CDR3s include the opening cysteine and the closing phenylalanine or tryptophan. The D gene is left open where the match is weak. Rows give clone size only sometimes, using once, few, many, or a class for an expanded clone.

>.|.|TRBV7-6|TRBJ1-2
CASSLAAGLDYGYTF
TGTGCCAGCAGCTTAGCGGCAGGGCTGGACTATGGCTACACCTTC
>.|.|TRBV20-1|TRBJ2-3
CSAKSGGRTDTQYF
TGCAGTGCTAAATCTGGCGGACGCACAGATACGCAGTATTTT
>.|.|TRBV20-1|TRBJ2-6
CSARRDSGANVLTF
TGCAGTGCTAGGCGGGATTCTGGGGCCAACGTCCTGACTTTC
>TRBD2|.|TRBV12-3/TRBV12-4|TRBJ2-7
CASSPRLAGYYEQYF
TGTGCCAGCAGTCCCCGACTAGCGGGTTACTACGAGCAGTACTTC
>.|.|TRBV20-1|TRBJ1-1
CSARFLGTEAFF
TGCAGTGCTAGATTCTTGGGCACTGAAGCTTTCTTT
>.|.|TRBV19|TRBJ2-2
CASSIDWRTGELFF
TGTGCCAGTAGTATAGATTGGAGAACCGGGGAGCTGTTTTTT
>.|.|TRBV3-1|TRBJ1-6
CASSQDIYSPLHF
TGTGCCAGCAGCCAAGACATCTATTCACCCCTCCACTTT
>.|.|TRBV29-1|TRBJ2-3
CSVQQGPSDTQYF
TGCAGCGTCCAACAGGGTCCTTCAGATACGCAGTATTTT
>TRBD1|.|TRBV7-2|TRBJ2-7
CASSGQGAREQYF
TGTGCCAGCAGCGGCCAGGGGGCTAGGGAGCAGTACTTC
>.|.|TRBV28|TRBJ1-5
CASRLGGARQPQHF
TGTGCCAGCAGGCTAGGGGGGGCCCGGCAGCCCCAGCATTTT
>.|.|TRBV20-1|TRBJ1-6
CSARPGILNSPLHF
TGCAGTGCTAGACCGGGTATCCTAAATTCACCCCTCCACTTT
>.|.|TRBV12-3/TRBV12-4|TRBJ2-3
CASSGRARDRSDTQYF
TGTGCCAGCAGTGGCCGGGCACGGGACCGTTCAGATACGCAGTATTTT
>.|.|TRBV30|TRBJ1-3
CAWSSRIGPGNTIYF
TGTGCCTGGAGTAGCCGGATTGGACCTGGAAACACCATATATTTT
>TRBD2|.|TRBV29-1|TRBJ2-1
CSVVRDAGGYNEQFF
TGCAGCGTTGTTAGGGACGCGGGGGGGTACAATGAGCAGTTCTTC
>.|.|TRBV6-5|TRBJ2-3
CASAALTDTQYF
TGTGCGTCCGCGGCGCTCACAGATACGCAGTATTTT
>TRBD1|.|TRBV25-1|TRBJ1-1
CASSDPGGNTEAFF
TGTGCCAGCAGTGACCCAGGGGGCAACACTGAAGCTTTCTTT
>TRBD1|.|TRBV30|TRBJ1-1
CAWPAQGQGTKNTEAFF
TGTGCCTGGCCCGCCCAGGGACAGGGGACCAAGAACACTGAAGCTTTCTTT
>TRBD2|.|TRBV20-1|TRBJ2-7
CSALSERAGDYEQYF
TGCAGTGCTTTGTCCGAACGAGCGGGGGACTACGAGCAGTACTTC
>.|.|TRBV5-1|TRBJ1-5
CASSLATGTGQPQHF
TGCGCCAGCAGCTTGGCTACGGGAACGGGACAGCCCCAGCATTTT
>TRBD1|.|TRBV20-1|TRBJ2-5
CSAKRTGVETQYF
TGCAGTGCTAAACGAACAGGGGTGGAGACCCAGTACTTC
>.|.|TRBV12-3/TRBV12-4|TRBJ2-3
CASSSLPGLKADTQYF
TGTGCCAGCAGTTCCCTCCCGGGACTGAAGGCAGATACGCAGTATTTT
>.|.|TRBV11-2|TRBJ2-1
CASTPSGVYNEQFF
TGTGCCAGCACCCCGTCCGGGGTTTACAATGAGCAGTTCTTC
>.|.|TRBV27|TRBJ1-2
CASSLDPRVYGYTF
TGTGCCAGCAGTTTGGACCCGCGGGTCTATGGCTACACCTTC
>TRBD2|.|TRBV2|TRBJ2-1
CASSGIIGAKRGEYNEQFF
TGTGCCAGCAGTGGAATCATCGGGGCTAAGCGGGGGGAGTACAATGAGCAGTTCTTC
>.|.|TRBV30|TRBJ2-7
CAWTPGLAPYEQYF
TGTGCCTGGACCCCGGGACTTGCACCCTACGAGCAGTACTTC
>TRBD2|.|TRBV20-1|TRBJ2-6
CSASAGAGANVLTF
TGCAGTGCTAGCGCGGGGGCTGGGGCCAACGTCCTGACTTTC
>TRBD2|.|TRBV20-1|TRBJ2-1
CSASWTSRGNEQFF
TGCAGTGCTAGTTGGACTAGCAGGGGCAATGAGCAGTTCTTC
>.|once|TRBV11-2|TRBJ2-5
CASSLLGGSIETQYF
TGTGCCAGCAGCCTTCTTGGGGGCTCGATAGAGACCCAGTACTTC
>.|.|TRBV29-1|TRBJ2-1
CSVLRGALDNEQFF
TGCAGCGTTCTCCGCGGGGCCTTAGACAATGAGCAGTTCTTC
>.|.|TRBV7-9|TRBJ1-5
CASSFDSWQPQHF
TGTGCCAGCAGCTTTGACAGCTGGCAGCCCCAGCATTTT
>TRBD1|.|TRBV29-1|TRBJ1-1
CSVDVGTGGAKAFF
TGCAGCGTTGACGTTGGGACAGGGGGCGCGAAAGCTTTCTTT
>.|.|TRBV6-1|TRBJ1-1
CASKDGREGTEAFF
TGTGCCAGCAAAGATGGCAGGGAGGGGACTGAAGCTTTCTTT
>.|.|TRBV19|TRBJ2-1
CATGGLEEQFF
TGTGCCACCGGGGGGCTAGAGGAGCAGTTCTTC
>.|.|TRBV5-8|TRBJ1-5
CASSFATGTQHF
TGTGCCAGCAGCTTCGCGACGGGGACCCAGCATTTT
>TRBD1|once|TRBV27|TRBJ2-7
CASSFAQGARNYEQYF
TGTGCCAGCAGTTTTGCTCAGGGGGCGCGTAACTACGAGCAGTACTTC
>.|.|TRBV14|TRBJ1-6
CASSQEGDWSPLHF
TGTGCCAGCAGCCAAGAGGGGGACTGGTCACCCCTCCACTTT
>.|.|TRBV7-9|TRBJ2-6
CASTRPSGANVLTF
TGTGCCAGCACCCGGCCGTCTGGGGCCAACGTCCTGACTTTC
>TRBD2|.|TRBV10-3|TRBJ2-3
CAISPGGQADTQYF
TGTGCCATCAGTCCGGGGGGGCAGGCAGATACGCAGTATTTT
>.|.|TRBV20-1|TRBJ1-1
CSAGGFGNTEAFF
TGCAGTGCCGGGGGGTTCGGGAACACTGAAGCTTTCTTT
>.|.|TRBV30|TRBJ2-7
CAWSVSGDEQYF
TGTGCCTGGAGTGTTAGTGGGGACGAGCAGTACTTC
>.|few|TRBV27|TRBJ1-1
CASSRGNTEAFF
TGTGCCAGCTCCAGGGGGAACACTGAAGCTTTCTTT
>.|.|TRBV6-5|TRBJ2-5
CASSYGRGGSETQYF
TGTGCCAGCAGTTACGGCAGGGGGGGGTCGGAGACCCAGTACTTC
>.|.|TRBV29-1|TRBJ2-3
CSVERSAGSSTDTQYF
TGCAGCGTTGAAAGGTCCGCGGGTTCTAGCACAGATACGCAGTATTTT
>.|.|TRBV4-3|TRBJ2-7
CASSQWVRAGGYEQYF
TGCGCCAGCAGCCAATGGGTGAGGGCCGGGGGATACGAGCAGTACTTC
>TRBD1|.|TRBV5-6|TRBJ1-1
CASRPTGRGTEAFF
TGTGCCAGCAGACCGACAGGGAGGGGCACTGAAGCTTTCTTT
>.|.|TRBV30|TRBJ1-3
CAWSVTGPGNTIYF
TGTGCCTGGAGTGTAACGGGCCCCGGAAACACCATATATTTT
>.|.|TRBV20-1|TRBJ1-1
CSARGGRDTEAFF
TGCAGTGCTAGGGGGGGGAGAGACACTGAAGCTTTCTTT
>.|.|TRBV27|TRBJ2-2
CASSLFGPDTGELFF
TGTGCCAGCAGTTTATTCGGGCCGGACACCGGGGAGCTGTTTTTT
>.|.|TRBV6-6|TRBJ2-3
CASIVDPATDTQYF
TGTGCCAGCATAGTCGACCCCGCCACAGATACGCAGTATTTT
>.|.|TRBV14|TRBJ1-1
CASSPAKGITEAFF
TGTGCCAGCAGCCCCGCGAAGGGGATCACTGAAGCTTTCTTT
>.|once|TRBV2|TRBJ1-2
CASSDRTRVNYGYTF
TGTGCCAGCAGTGACAGGACAAGAGTTAACTATGGCTACACCTTC
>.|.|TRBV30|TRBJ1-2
CAWSITALVSYTF
TGTGCCTGGAGTATTACGGCCCTTGTGAGCTACACCTTC